Listed below are T cell receptor beta chains from one sample, sequenced in a study of blood T cell repertoires in COVID-19. Sequenced by immunoSEQ multiplex PCR; TCRdb stores in-frame clones only, minus some. The table lists 70,000 or so clones, 80% to 90% of them singletons. The sequencing input was peripheral blood. The source is a young woman with acute or convalescent COVID-19. The CDR3 runs from the conserved cysteine through the conserved F or W. The order of the fields is D gene, V gene, clone size, J gene, CDR3 protein, CDR3 DNA. A D gene is named only where the DNA matches it firmly. Size is omitted from some rows. Given values are once, few, many or a class for expanded clones.

-,TRBV6-5,once,TRBJ2-1,CASSYQGTSYNEQFF,TGTGCCAGCAGTTACCAGGGGACCTCGTACAATGAGCAGTTCTTC
TRBD1,TRBV6-5,-,TRBJ2-1,CASSYSNRGPYNEQFF,TGTGCCAGCAGTTACTCTAACAGGGGCCCCTACAATGAGCAGTTCTTC
-,TRBV5-3,few,TRBJ1-5,CARSLYKNGYQPQHF,TGTGCCAGAAGCTTGTACAAGAATGGTTATCAGCCCCAGCATTTT
-,TRBV6-5,-,TRBJ1-2,CASSYSISGSLNGYTF,TGTGCCAGCAGTTACTCGATCTCGGGGTCCCTGAATGGCTACACCTTC
-,TRBV11-2,-,TRBJ2-3,CASSVETSTDTQYF,TGTGCCAGCAGCGTAGAAACTAGCACAGATACGCAGTATTTT
TRBD1,TRBV9,-,TRBJ2-7,CASSVWRGQGRREQYF,TGTGCCAGCAGCGTATGGAGGGGACAGGGACGTAGGGAGCAGTACTTC
TRBD1,TRBV19,-,TRBJ1-5,CASSLRRAGTGSGNQPQHF,TGTGCCAGTAGTCTCCGCAGGGCTGGGACAGGCTCGGGGAATCAGCCCCAGCATTTT
-,TRBV29-1,once,TRBJ2-5,CSVEDGGGARETQYF,TGCAGCGTTGAAGATGGTGGGGGCGCCCGGGAGACCCAGTACTTC
-,TRBV4-1,-,TRBJ2-3,CASSQGIGRGTDTQYF,TGCGCCAGCAGCCAAGGTATAGGCAGGGGCACAGATACGCAGTATTTT
-,TRBV11-2,-,TRBJ2-5,CASSSQETQYF,TGTGCCAGCAGCTCACAAGAGACCCAGTACTTC
TRBD1,TRBV4-3,-,TRBJ2-7,CASSQEGQGSYEQYF,TGCGCCAGCAGCCAAGAGGGACAGGGGTCCTACGAGCAGTACTTC
TRBD1,TRBV29-1,-,TRBJ2-1,CSVLVRGTGNNEQFF,TGCAGCGTTCTCGTGAGGGGGACAGGGAACAATGAGCAGTTCTTC
-,TRBV29-1,once,TRBJ1-1,CSALEGMNTEAFF,TGCAGTGCTCTTGAGGGAATGAACACTGAAGCTTTCTTT
TRBD1,TRBV7-9,-,TRBJ1-1,CASSPRDSRGTEAFF,TGTGCCAGCAGCCCTCGGGACAGTCGAGGCACTGAAGCTTTCTTT
-,TRBV12-3/TRBV12-4,-,TRBJ1-4,CASSSQGGEKLFF,TGTGCCAGCAGTTCTCAGGGAGGTGAAAAACTGTTTTTT
-,TRBV30,few,TRBJ2-7,CAWMRGSHEQYF,TGTGCCTGGATGCGGGGTTCCCACGAGCAGTACTTC
-,TRBV5-6,-,TRBJ1-1,CASMGVGSTEAFF,TGTGCCAGCATGGGGGTCGGGAGCACTGAAGCTTTCTTT
-,TRBV19,-,TRBJ1-1,CASSIWLNTEAFF,TGTGCCAGTAGTATATGGCTGAACACTGAAGCTTTCTTT
TRBD1,TRBV6-5,-,TRBJ1-2,CASSIDRGYGYTF,TGTGCCAGCAGTATCGACAGGGGTTATGGCTACACCTTC
-,TRBV2,-,TRBJ1-2,CASSGLIRQEDRAYLGYGYTF,TGTGCCAGCAGTGGTCTTATCCGACAGGAGGATCGGGCTTATCTCGGCTATGGCTACACCTTC
-,TRBV11-2,-,TRBJ1-1,CASSSDTGFTEAFF,TGTGCCAGCAGCTCGGATACAGGGTTTACTGAAGCTTTCTTT
TRBD2,TRBV27,-,TRBJ2-1,CASRRAGLAADNEQFF,TGTGCCAGCAGACGAGCAGGACTAGCGGCCGACAATGAGCAGTTCTTC
-,TRBV6-1,few,TRBJ2-7,CASSEPSSLYEQYF,TGTGCCAGCAGTGAGCCATCGAGCCTTTACGAGCAGTACTTC
-,TRBV30,-,TRBJ1-2,CACEPRTVYTF,TGTGCCTGCGAACCTAGGACAGTTTACACCTTC
-,TRBV18,-,TRBJ2-2,CASSPGSTAGELFF,TGTGCCAGCTCACCGGGCTCCACAGCCGGGGAGCTGTTTTTT
TRBD1,TRBV19,-,TRBJ1-2,CASQTGHTGDYGYTF,TGTGCCAGCCAAACCGGACATACAGGGGACTATGGCTACACCTTC
-,TRBV2,-,TRBJ2-7,CASSYGYEQYF,TGTGCCAGCAGTTACGGGTACGAGCAGTACTTC